These 5 T cell receptor beta chains share one sample of origin, sequenced in a study of identical twins. TCRdb recomputed calls from the 5' RACE reads with MiXCR, one row per CDR3 protein. The sample records 700,000 to 950,000 distinct CDR3 sequences, 9% to 15% being singletons. These data are also associated with another study on yellow fever vaccine responses in identical twins.

Sequenced material: PBMCs. The receptors were gathered from a woman under 30 in good health.

This clonotype was seen a handful of times. The V and J genes are TRBV28 and TRBJ2-7, with D maybe TRBD1 (6 bases). V dropped 5 bases and J dropped 5 bases, with 16 bases sitting between them. Germline CDR1 is MDHEN and CDR2 is SYDVKM. The CDR3 contains 14 residues. The CDR3 protein is CASSPTGGGHEQYF. The CDR3, as DNA: TGTGCCAGCAGTCCGACAGGTGGGGGCCACGAGCAGTACTTC.

This clonotype was found many times. The chain couples TRBV11-2 to TRBJ1-5; no definite D call. The length of the CDR3 is 15 residues. V gave up 0 bases and J gave up 6 bases, with 12 bases separating them. The germline V gene encodes CDR1 SGHAT and CDR2 FQNNGV. Here the CDR3 DNA reads TGTGCCAGCAGCTTAGATCCCCGGGGAGGTCAGCCCCAGCATTTT. It specifies CASSLDPRGGQPQHF.

This clonotype was observed a few times. The V gene is TRBV4-1, the J gene TRBJ2-7; 7 nucleotides match TRBD2. Germline V gene data show CDR1 as MGHRA and CDR2 as YSYEKL. V gave up 1 base and J gave up 4 bases; unmatched junction bases: 7. This CDR3 spans 15 amino acids. The CDR3 reads CASSQGGEGLYEQYF. The CDR3 coding sequence is TGCGCCAGCAGCCAAGGAGGGGAGGGCCTGTACGAGCAGTACTTC.

The V gene is TRBV19, the J gene TRBJ1-2, with D possibly matching TRBD1 (5 bases). The CDR3 is made up of 14 amino acids. V gave up 0 bases and J gave up 4 bases, with 9 bases separating them. In germline, CDR1 is LNHDA, CDR2 SQIVND (reference sequence). CDR3 nucleotides: TGTGCCAGTAGTATAGATGACAGAGTCTATGGCTACACCTTC. Its protein product is CASSIDDRVYGYTF.

This clonotype was picked up a small number of times. The chain combines TRBV7-9 with TRBJ1-3, with D uncertain. The CDR3 is 14 amino acids. Germline V gives CDR1 SEHNR, CDR2 FQNEAQ (reference sequence). V was cut by 5 bases and J by 3 bases, with 11 bases left in between. As DNA, the CDR3 is TGTGCCAGCAGCCAAATGAAAGGTGGAAACACCATATATTTT. The encoded protein is CASSQMKGGNTIYF. Using reference TRBV7-9 and TRBJ1-3 for the parts outside the CDR3, the full variable domain is DTGVSQNPRHKITKRGQNVTFRCDPISEHNRLYWYRQTLGQGPEFLTYFQNEAQLEKSRLLSDRFSAERPKGSFSTLEIQRTEQGDSAMYLCASSQMKGGNTIYFGEGSWLTVV.